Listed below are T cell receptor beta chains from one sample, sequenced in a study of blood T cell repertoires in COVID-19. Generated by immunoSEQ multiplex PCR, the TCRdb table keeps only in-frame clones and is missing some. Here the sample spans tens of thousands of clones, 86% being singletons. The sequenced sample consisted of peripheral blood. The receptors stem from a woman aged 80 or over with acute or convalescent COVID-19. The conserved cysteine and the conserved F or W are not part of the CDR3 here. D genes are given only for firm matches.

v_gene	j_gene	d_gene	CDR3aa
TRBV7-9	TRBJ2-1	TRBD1	ASSPDRGDYEQF
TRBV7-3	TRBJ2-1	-	ASSLSGYNEQF
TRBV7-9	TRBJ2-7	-	ASSPPRVSYEQY
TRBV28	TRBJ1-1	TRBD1	ASRLRGLTEAF
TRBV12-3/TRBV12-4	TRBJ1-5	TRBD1	ASSPTGLGPQH
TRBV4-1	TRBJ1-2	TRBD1	ASSQVGTGGVYGYT
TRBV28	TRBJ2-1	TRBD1	ASRGQGAYNEQF
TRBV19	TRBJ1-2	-	ASIPTATNYGYT
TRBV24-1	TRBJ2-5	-	ATSETGRQETQY
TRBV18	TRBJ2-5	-	ASSPRQSETQY
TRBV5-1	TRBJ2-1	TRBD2	ASRPTSGGNEQF
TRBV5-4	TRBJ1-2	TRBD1	ASSLVGTGDGDGYT
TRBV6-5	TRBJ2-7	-	ASSFGQKNSYEQY
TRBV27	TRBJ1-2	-	ASSFAGGWDGYT
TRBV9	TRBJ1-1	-	ASSVVQGSAEAF
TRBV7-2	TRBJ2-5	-	ASSLIRGTLETQY
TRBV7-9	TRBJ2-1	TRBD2	ASSSPSGAPYNEQF
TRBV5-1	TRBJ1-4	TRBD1	ASSPLGQGARGANEKLF
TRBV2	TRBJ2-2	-	ASSGEQGRVTGELF